A selection of T cell receptor beta chains follows, all from one sample in a study of OX40 agonist ivuxolimab in advanced cancers. Assay: immunoSEQ multiplex PCR; the TCRdb copy retains only in-frame clones and omits some. The data contain 30,000 to 45,000 clones, 70% to 80% of them singletons. The sequences come from CD4+ or CD8+ T cells sorted from blood, collected in a trial of the OX40 agonist ivuxolimab. The receptor set was obtained from an adult with an advanced solid tumor such as melanoma, head and neck, liver or kidney cancer. The CDR3 runs from the conserved cysteine through the conserved F or W. The D gene is left open where the match is weak. Where a row states a size, it is once, few, many or the class of an expanded clone; other rows omit it.

cdr3_aa cdr3_nt j_call cdr3_length d_call v_call clone_size
CAWSDRGLETQYF TGTGCCTGGAGTGACAGGGGACTGGAGACCCAGTACTTC TRBJ2-5 13 - TRBV30 few
CASSQFSTDTQYF TGTGCCAGCAGCCAATTTTCCACAGATACGCAGTATTTT TRBJ2-3 13 - TRBV4-2 -
CASSTTDTYGYTF TGTGCCAGTTCAACGACAGACACCTATGGCTACACCTTC TRBJ1-2 13 - TRBV19 -
CASGRKPYGYTF TGTGCCAGTGGACGGAAACCCTATGGCTACACCTTC TRBJ1-2 12 - TRBV19 -
CASSMKETQYF TGTGCCAGTAGCATGAAGGAGACCCAGTACTTC TRBJ2-5 11 - TRBV19 -
CASSYRTGVDSPLHF TGTGCCAGCAGCTACCGGACAGGGGTCGATTCACCCCTCCACTTT TRBJ1-6 15 TRBD1 TRBV6-6 -
CASSQEGGRYYGYTF TGTGCCAGCAGCCAAGAAGGGGGCCGGTACTATGGCTACACCTTC TRBJ1-2 15 TRBD1 TRBV4-2 -
CASSLASGGLGEKLFF TGTGCCAGCAGCTTAGCTTCGGGAGGGTTGGGCGAAAAACTGTTTTTT TRBJ1-4 16 - TRBV7-9 -
CASSFPGTDRVPLHF TGTGCCAGCAGTTTCCCCGGCACAGACAGGGTACCCCTCCACTTT TRBJ1-6 15 TRBD1 TRBV6-6 -
CASSLTQGSYGYTF TGTGCCAGCAGTTTAACGCAGGGTAGCTATGGCTACACCTTC TRBJ1-2 14 - TRBV28 -